This section outlines one T cell receptor (beta chain) sequence together with its context. Its antigen is not known. The sample belongs to a study of cytomegalovirus exposure and HLA in healthy donors. Findings and caveats of the study: According to a later analysis, most TCR beta chains associated with CMV appeared HLA-restricted. Later, TCR association rates were found to vary by HLA locus, highest for DRB1 and lowest for HLA-C. Overall, approximately 150 TCR beta chains were annotated as cytomegalovirus-associated.

Per germline, CDR1 SNHLY and CDR2 FYNNEI. The CDR3 runs 12 residues. V was clipped by 1 base and J by 3 bases, with 3 bases between them. The study ran its PCR with 60 Vbeta and 13 Jbeta primers. The method was immunoSEQ multiplex PCR; TCRdb's version includes in-frame clones alone and lacks a portion of them. This table holds about 90,000 clones, around 80% found once. Sequencing input: PBMCs. This clonotype was sampled from a young man in good health and CMV-seronegative. J is TRBJ2-5 and V is TRBV2; D uncertain. CDR3 sequence reads: CASSEVEETQYF. The CDR3 nucleotides read TGTGCCAGCAGTGAAGTCGAAGAGACCCAGTACTTC.